These 12 T cell receptor beta chains share one sample of origin, sequenced in a study of T cell responses to AZD1222 COVID-19 vaccine. Some clones are missing from TCRdb's copy, which holds only in-frame ones; the method was immunoSEQ multiplex PCR. The repertoire holds roughly 55,000 clones, about 85% seen once, with under 5% in the top ten. The material was peripheral blood, obtained on day 0 of AZD1222 vaccination. These receptors all stem from an adult in good health.

The chain has TRBV6-5 and TRBJ1-5; a weak D match, TRBD1 (6 bases). V lost 5 bases and J 6 bases, leaving 14 bases between the germline ends. This CDR3 has 14 residues. The germline gives CDR1 MNHEY, CDR2 SVGAGI. The CDR3 spells CASSTPGVAQPQHF. The CDR3 DNA is TGTGCCAGCAGTACCCCAGGGGTGGCTCAGCCCCAGCATTTT.

The chain employs TRBV7-2 and TRBJ2-3, with 11 positions matching TRBD1. Per germline, CDR1 SGHTA and CDR2 FQGNSA. Unmatched junction bases numbered 6, after V lost 0 bases and J lost 7 bases. The CDR3 runs to 16 residues. For the CDR3, the DNA is TGTGCCAGCAGCTTAGCTGGGACAGGGGGAAGTAATACGCAGTATTTT. It yields the protein CASSLAGTGGSNTQYF. Complete variable domain (other parts from reference TRBV7-2 and TRBJ2-3): GAGVSQSPSNKVTEKGKDVELRCDPISGHTALYWYRQSLGQGLEFLIYFQGNSAPDKSGLPSDRFSAERTGGSVSTLTIQRTQQEDSAVYLCASSLAGTGGSNTQYFGPGTRLTVL.

The rearrangement joins TRBV6-5 to TRBJ1-1, with D uncertain. There are 14 residues in the CDR3. The V gene lost 4 bases and the J gene lost 4 bases, with 13 bases spanning the gap. CDR1 is MNHEY and CDR2 is SVGAGI in the germline V gene. For the CDR3, the DNA is TGTGCCAGCAGTTCCCAGCCCGCGCGCACTGAAGCTTTCTTT. Its translation: CASSSQPARTEAFF.

V usage is TRBV12-3 or TRBV12-4 and J usage is TRBJ2-2; no clear D. The CDR3 covers 13 residues. The V gene lost 6 bases and the J gene lost 4 bases, with 9 bases spanning the gap. CDR3 coding DNA: TGTGCCAGCAGACTGACCGGCACCGGGGAGCTGTTTTTT. It yields the protein CASRLTGTGELFF.

The J gene is TRBJ2-1, the V gene TRBV6-2 or TRBV6-3; D unresolved. The CDR3 has 12 residues. Trimming removed 6 bases from V and 6 bases from J, with 9 bases in between. The germline V gene has CDR1 MNHEY and CDR2 SVGEGT. The CDR3 region is CASSHTGNEQFF. CDR3 DNA: TGTGCCAGCAGCCACACGGGCAATGAGCAGTTCTTC.

The chain couples TRBV19 to TRBJ2-1; D uncertain. Germline CDR1 LNHDA, CDR2 SQIVND (reference sequence). The CDR3 extends over 13 amino acids. V was trimmed by 7 bases and J by 3 bases, leaving 10 bases between them. CDR3 region: CASKAEFYNEQFF. The CDR3 DNA follows: TGTGCCAGTAAGGCAGAATTCTACAATGAGCAGTTCTTC.

A single count supports this clone. The chain joins TRBV9 to TRBJ2-1, with a possible D match to TRBD1 (6 bases). Trimming shortened V by 0 bases and J by 4 bases, and 20 bases separated the two germline ends. The CDR3 totals 18 residues. Germline-derived CDR1 and CDR2 are SGDLS and YYNGEE. This CDR3 is CASSVEISPGQGYNEQFF. The CDR3 nucleotides read TGTGCCAGCAGCGTAGAGATTTCACCGGGACAAGGGTACAATGAGCAGTTCTTC.

The chain links TRBV19 to TRBJ1-4, with D tentatively TRBD1 (6 bases). Germline lookup yields CDR1 LNHDA and CDR2 SQIVND (reference sequence). Trimming took off 1 base at V and 6 bases at J, with 12 bases between the two ends. The CDR3 has 15 amino acids. CDR3 sequence (DNA): TGTGCCAGTAGTATAGGGACAGTAAGATATGAAAAACTGTTTTTT. Protein: CASSIGTVRYEKLFF.

The chain is built from TRBV5-1 and TRBJ2-2, with D unclear. The CDR3 length is 14 residues. Germline V CDR1 and CDR2: SGHRS, YFSETQ. Trimming cost V 1 base and J 1 base, with 5 bases left between them. CDR3 sequence reads: CASSLLENTGELFF. The CDR3 bases are TGCGCCAGCAGCTTGCTAGAGAACACCGGGGAGCTGTTTTTT.

V usage is TRBV4-1 and J usage is TRBJ1-3; D is perhaps TRBD1 (5 bases). Germline V gene lookup returns CDR1 MGHRA and CDR2 YSYEKL. Trimming removed 2 bases from V and 7 bases from J, with 15 bases in between. The CDR3 is made up of 15 amino acids. Written as DNA, the CDR3 is TGCGCCAGCAGCCAACCCCCGTGGGGGGTGAACACCATATATTTT. This gives the protein CASSQPPWGVNTIYF.

The gene calls are TRBV5-4 and TRBJ1-1, with D possibly TRBD1 on 5 matching bases. Germline CDR1 reads SGHNT; CDR2 reads YYREEE (reference sequence). This CDR3 is 14 amino acids long. The V and J ends lost 0 bases and 3 bases respectively, with 9 bases between them. CDR3 protein: CASSLAPRDTEAFF. As DNA, the CDR3 is TGTGCCAGCAGCTTGGCCCCCAGGGACACTGAAGCTTTCTTT.

The rearrangement uses TRBV6-2 or TRBV6-3 and TRBJ1-4; 7 bases match TRBD1. This CDR3 spans 15 amino acids. The germline CDR1 and CDR2 sequences are MNHEY and SVGEGT. J was trimmed by 8 bases and V by 0 bases; bases with no gene match: 6. The CDR3 DNA is TGTGCCAGCAGTTACTCGACAGGAGGGGGCGAAAAACTGTTTTTT. This sequence encodes CASSYSTGGGEKLFF.